The clone carrying this T cell receptor (beta chain) was detected only once. Antigen unknown. An even split of each subset's genomic DNA across several immunoSEQ plates was performed. Some clones are missing from TCRdb's copy, which holds only in-frame ones; the method was immunoSEQ multiplex PCR. Of approximately 400,000 clones listed, about 96% are singletons. Those who donated were healthy HIV-negative adults, with no recent acute infections or vaccinations reported. There were only Caucasian adults among the donors, and all lived in Nashville, Tennessee. CDR1 LNHDA and CDR2 SQIVND come from the germline V gene (reference sequence). V gave up 6 bases and J gave up 4 bases; unmatched junction bases: 11. This CDR3 comprises 15 residues. The data were taken from a study of shared clonotypes between healthy human individuals. Study results and caveats: Among the subsets, naive ones generally showed larger estimated richness than memory ones.

The V and J genes are TRBV19 and TRBJ2-7; TRBD1 agrees at 8 bases. The source is a young man in good health. Source material: memory CD8+ T cells sorted from blood. Subset reported: CD45RO+ cells pooled with CCR7-negative TemRA cells. This CDR3 is CASRATGDPIYEQYF. DNA for the CDR3: TGTGCCAGTAGGGCGACAGGGGACCCTATATACGAGCAGTACTTC.